The next 8 T cell receptor beta chains were all read from a single sample in a study of response to subunit inactivated influenza vaccine. TCRdb itself ran the RT-PCR reads through MiXCR, one entry per CDR3 protein. The repertoire holds hundreds of thousands of distinct CDR3 sequences, with less than 30% as singletons. The starting material was CD4+ T cells sorted from PBMCs, obtained 5 days after vaccination. These receptors all come from a man aged 50 to 60 who received an inactivated influenza vaccine.

This clonotype has more than one count but fewer than ten. The chain links TRBV7-2 to TRBJ2-5; a possible D gene is TRBD2 (6 bases). CDR1 is SGHTA, CDR2 FQGNSA, per germline. V was shortened by 5 bases and J by 3 bases, with 10 bases between the two germline ends. This CDR3 has 13 amino acids. The CDR3 DNA sequence: TGTGCCAGCAGCCGGGACTTGGAAGAGACCCAGTACTTC. This sequence encodes CASSRDLEETQYF.

This clonotype turned up a few times. V usage is TRBV10-3 and J usage is TRBJ2-5, with 8 bases aligning to TRBD2. The V segment lost 3 bases and the J segment 4 bases; nucleotides outside the gene matches: 4. The CDR3 is 14 amino acids. Germline CDR1 ENHRY, CDR2 SYGVKD. CDR3 residues: CAISDSAGVETQYF. DNA of the CDR3: TGTGCCATCAGTGATTCAGCGGGGGTAGAGACCCAGTACTTC.

The CDR3, as DNA: TGCGCCAGCAGCTTGAACCAGGGGAGGGAGACCCAGTACTTC. It yields the protein CASSLNQGRETQYF. The chain links TRBV5-1 to TRBJ2-5; tentatively, D is TRBD1 or TRBD2 (6 bases each). The germline V and J ends were trimmed by 1 base and 5 bases, with 12 bases remaining between them. Germline lookup yields CDR1 SGHRS and CDR2 YFSETQ. This CDR3 is built from 14 residues.

This clonotype was seen only a few times. The gene calls are TRBV5-1 and TRBJ2-7; 12 bases map to TRBD1. CDR3 length equals 14 residues. CDR1 is SGHRS, CDR2 YFSETQ, per germline. The ends lost 6 bases at V and 5 bases at J; junction bases unmatched: 6. The CDR3 protein is CASNMGQGADEQYF. Written as DNA, the CDR3 is TGCGCCAGCAACATGGGACAGGGGGCCGACGAGCAGTACTTC.

This chain uses TRBV4-3 with TRBJ2-1, with a possible D match to TRBD1 (6 bases). Between the trimmed V and J ends, which lost 1 base and 5 bases, there was a span of 15 bases. The CDR3 is 16 residues long. The germline CDR1 and CDR2 sequences are LGHNA and YSLEER. CDR3 in amino acids: CASSQVRGGLNNEQFF. DNA of the CDR3: TGCGCCAGCAGCCAAGTTCGTGGGGGCCTAAACAATGAGCAGTTCTTC.

The chain is built from TRBV29-1 and TRBJ2-6, with 12 bases matching TRBD1. The V gene end was trimmed by 6 bases and the J gene end by 11 bases; junction bases not matched to a gene: 14. Per germline, CDR1 SQVTM and CDR2 ANQGSEA. The CDR3 length is 16 residues. This CDR3 is CSVLKIRDRGLYVLTF. The CDR3 region has the DNA TGCAGCGTCCTTAAAATCCGGGACAGGGGGCTTTACGTCCTGACTTTC.

J is TRBJ2-3 and V is TRBV6-5, with TRBD2 identical over 13 bases. Trimming at V came to 4 bases and at J to 3 bases, leaving 10 bases not matched to a gene. The CDR3 has 18 amino acids. Germline V gene sequence: CDR1 MNHEY, CDR2 SVGAGI. The CDR3 sequence is CASSSDPGLAGYTDTQYF. CDR3 sequence (DNA): TGTGCCAGCAGTTCGGACCCGGGACTAGCGGGGTATACAGATACGCAGTATTTT.

The V call is TRBV20-1, the J call TRBJ2-3; tentatively, D is TRBD1 (5 bases). The V gene lost 1 base and the J gene lost 7 bases, with 12 bases spanning the gap. Germline V lookup: CDR1 DFQATT, CDR2 SNEGSKA (reference sequence). This CDR3 comprises 13 residues. The CDR3 region is CSARADDSHTQYF. CDR3 coding DNA: TGCAGTGCTAGAGCCGACGACAGCCATACGCAGTATTTT.